This TCR beta chain was observed in a study of shared clonotypes between healthy human individuals. TCRdb keeps only in-frame clones here, not all; method: immunoSEQ multiplex PCR. The data contain 2 million to 3 million clones, approximately 93% of them singletons. Per the germline V gene, CDR1 is MGHDK and CDR2 is SYGVNS. The ends were cut back, 2 bases at V and 7 bases at J, with 17 bases in the middle. The CDR3 covers 15 residues. Sequencing was performed on naive CD4+ T cells from PBMCs. The sample's subset: CD45RA+ positively selected. The rearrangement joins TRBV25-1 to TRBJ1-2, with D perhaps TRBD1 (5 bases). The TCR comes from a young man in good health. Some clones in this sample may be carry-over from other donors' samples. CDR3 loop: CASSERDPGVGGYTF. CDR3 sequence (DNA): TGTGCCAGCAGTGAACGGGACCCGGGGGTCGGTGGCTACACCTTC.